Detailed here is one TCR beta chain. V dropped 2 bases and J dropped 6; count of bases not matched to a gene: 9. The CDR3 extends over 15 amino acids. Per germline, CDR1 MNHEY and CDR2 SVGAGI. This sample stems from a study of blood T cell repertoires in COVID-19. TCRdb keeps only in-frame clones here, not all; method: immunoSEQ multiplex PCR. This table holds approximately 350,000 clones, roughly nine tenths found once. Those enrolled in Seattle joined during active infection and were followed longitudinally afterward. The chain couples TRBV6-5 to TRBJ1-1, with TRBD1 identical over 7 bases. This TCR came from a young woman with COVID-19, enrolled during active disease. The specimen was peripheral blood. Here the CDR3 reads CASSYTRTGVAEAFF. The CDR3 nucleotides are TGTGCCAGCAGTTACACACGAACAGGGGTTGCTGAAGCTTTCTTT.